This TCR beta chain was sequenced during a study of T cell changes during pregnancy in multiple sclerosis. The CDR3 length is 13 residues. Germline V gene data show CDR1 as LNHNV and CDR2 as YYDKDF (reference sequence). V lost 7 bases and J 8 bases, leaving 15 bases between the germline ends. Produced via immunoSEQ multiplex PCR; TCRdb's table is partial and in-frame only. The sample contains 40,000 to 60,000 clones, approximately 89% of which appear only once. The sample in question was CD8+ T cells from peripheral blood mononuclear cells, obtained in the second trimester of pregnancy. This chain connects TRBV15 to TRBJ2-1; possibly TRBD2 for D (5 bases). This clonotype was sampled from a female donor with multiple sclerosis, enrolled in a pregnancy study. The CDR3 reads CATKPLAQHEQFF. CDR3 in DNA: TGTGCCACCAAACCGCTAGCCCAGCATGAGCAGTTCTTC.